Shown below are 30 T cell receptor beta chains from a single sample sequenced in a study of T cell repertoires and Cas9 in healthy adults. Using immunoSEQ multiplex PCR, the repertoire was profiled, and TCRdb retains in-frame clones only, with some absent. The sample records tens of thousands of clones, around 90% being singletons. The sequenced material came from CD4+ effector T cells (CD127+, CD25-, CD137-, CD154-) from PBMCs; culture status not recorded. Every receptor here comes from a human donor in good health.

The chain recombines TRBV28 with TRBJ1-5; D possibly corresponds to TRBD1 (6 bases). The ends were cut back, 7 bases at V and 4 bases at J, with 17 bases in the middle. Germline V lookup: CDR1 MDHEN, CDR2 SYDVKM. The CDR3 covers 15 residues. The CDR3 DNA reads TGTGCCAGCAACTTACCGGGACAACGAAATCAGCCCCAGCATTTT. Its translation: CASNLPGQRNQPQHF.

The chain employs TRBV19 and TRBJ1-1, with unresolved D. The CDR3 length is 13 residues. Between the trimmed V and J ends, which lost 3 bases and 3 bases, there was a span of 8 bases. Germline V lookup: CDR1 LNHDA, CDR2 SQIVND (reference sequence). The CDR3 here is CASSILAHTEAFF. CDR3 sequence (DNA): TGTGCCAGTAGTATTCTGGCCCACACTGAAGCTTTCTTT. Looking up the rest from reference TRBV19 and TRBJ1-1 gives the full variable domain: DGGITQSPKYLFRKEGQNVTLSCEQNLNHDAMYWYRQDPGQGLRLIYYSQIVNDFQKGDIAEGYSVSREKKESFPLTVTSAQKNPTAFYLCASSILAHTEAFFGQGTRLTVV.

The gene calls are TRBV7-2 and TRBJ2-7, with D unclear. CDR3 length: 14 residues. CDR1 SGHTA and CDR2 FQGNSA come from the germline V gene. V was shortened by 5 bases and J by 3 bases, with 14 bases between the two germline ends. The CDR3 region has the DNA TGTGCCAGCAGCCTAAAGGGCGGAATCTACGAGCAGTACGTC. This sequence encodes CASSLKGGIYEQYV.

This clone was seen a handful of times. This chain connects TRBV9 to TRBJ2-2, with D perhaps matching TRBD2 (5 bases). The CDR3 is made up of 16 amino acids. CDR1 is SGDLS and CDR2 is YYNGEE in the germline V gene. The V and J ends lost 0 bases and 4 bases respectively, with 13 bases between them. CDR3 in DNA: TGTGCCAGCAGCGTAGAGGCCGGAGGCACCACCGGGGAGCTGTTTTTT. This gives the protein CASSVEAGGTTGELFF.

V usage is TRBV2 and J usage is TRBJ1-5; D perhaps matches TRBD1 (6 bases). V was shortened by 8 bases and J by 7 bases, with 18 bases between the two germline ends. CDR3 size: 14 residues. CDR1 SNHLY and CDR2 FYNNEI come from the germline V gene. This chain's CDR3 is CASGQHGGGQPQHF. The DNA of the CDR3 is TGTGCCAGCGGACAGCACGGGGGGGGACAGCCCCAGCATTTT.

The rearrangement joins TRBV7-3 to TRBJ2-7; no firm D call. CDR3 size: 15 residues. V was clipped by 2 bases and J by 2 bases, with 13 bases between them. Germline CDR1 is SGHTA and CDR2 is FQGTGA. CDR3 in DNA: TGTGCCAGCAGCTTATCGTCCGGAACCACCTACGAGCAGTACTTC. Its protein is CASSLSSGTTYEQYF.

J is TRBJ1-4 and V is TRBV11-1; no definite D call. From germline, CDR1 is SGHAT and CDR2 FQDESV (reference sequence). The V gene lost 2 bases and the J gene lost 1 base, with 8 bases spanning the gap. This CDR3 region has 15 residues. CDR3 nucleotide sequence: TGTGCCAGCAGCTTATCGGACGGAACTAATGAAAAACTGTTTTTT. Protein product: CASSLSDGTNEKLFF.

The chain carries TRBV5-5 and TRBJ2-7, with a tentative D call TRBD1 (6 bases). Deletions cut 1 base from V and 3 bases from J, with 11 bases between. Germline V CDR1 and CDR2: SGHKS, YYEKEE (reference sequence). CDR3 size: 14 residues. CDR3 residues: CASSLLGGNYEQYV. CDR3 in DNA: TGTGCCAGCAGCTTGTTAGGGGGAAACTACGAGCAGTACGTC.

The V gene is TRBV9, the J gene TRBJ2-5; 8 bases agree with TRBD2. CDR3 length: 18 amino acids. Trimming at V came to 1 base and at J to 1 base, leaving 12 bases not matched to a gene. Germline CDR1 SGDLS, CDR2 YYNGEE. The CDR3 here is CASSVSTGTRRSQETQYF. CDR3 in DNA: TGTGCCAGCAGCGTATCAACCGGGACTAGAAGGTCCCAAGAGACCCAGTACTTC.

The chain carries TRBV6-5 and TRBJ1-4; D unresolved. The CDR3 loop spans 13 amino acids. Germline assignment: CDR1 MNHEY and CDR2 SVGAGI. V was cut by 2 bases and J by 3 bases, with 4 bases left in between. The CDR3 DNA follows: TGTGCCAGCAGTTACCAGCCTAATGAAAAACTGTTTTTT. Translating gives CASSYQPNEKLFF.

This rearrangement joins TRBV28 to TRBJ2-2, with D perhaps matching TRBD2 (6 bases). The germline V and J ends were trimmed by 5 bases and 1 base, with 14 bases remaining between them. In germline, CDR1 is MDHEN, CDR2 SYDVKM. This CDR3 contains 16 residues. The CDR3 DNA reads as TGTGCCAGCAGTCGGTGGAGTAGCGGGAACACCGGGGAGCTGTTTTTT. Protein product: CASSRWSSGNTGELFF.

The chain employs TRBV28 and TRBJ1-1; D remains ambiguous. CDR1 is MDHEN and CDR2 is SYDVKM in the germline V gene. V was cut by 7 bases and J by 3 bases, with 9 bases left in between. This CDR3 contains 12 residues. The CDR3 sequence is CASTHGDTEAFF. Written as DNA, the CDR3 is TGTGCCAGCACCCATGGGGACACTGAAGCTTTCTTT.

This clone was counted between two and nine times. J is TRBJ2-7 and V is TRBV5-6; D perhaps matches TRBD2 (6 bases). CDR3 length equals 16 residues. From germline, CDR1 is SGHDT and CDR2 YYEEEE. Trimming took 2 bases from V and 3 from J, leaving 18 bases between them. CDR3 protein: CASSFGSRDWSYEQYF. The CDR3, as DNA: TGTGCCAGCAGCTTCGGATCCCGGGACTGGAGCTACGAGCAGTACTTC.

The chain has TRBV7-8 and TRBJ2-7; D is perhaps TRBD1 (6 bases). The germline V gene encodes CDR1 SGHVS and CDR2 FQNEAQ. Trimming left V 1 base short and J 0 bases short, with 13 bases between. This CDR3 region has 16 residues. As DNA, the CDR3 is TGTGCCAGCAGCTTAGAGGCCCAGGACAGCTCCTACGAGCAGTACTTC. Residues: CASSLEAQDSSYEQYF.

The chain combines TRBV21-1 with TRBJ1-5; the table's D call of TRBD1 was not tested on the DNA. TRBV21-1 is designated a pseudogene. The CDR3 has 14 residues. The CDR3 DNA sequence: TGTGCCAGAGGGGGCGCGCTTAGCAATCAGCCCCAGCATTTT. Translation: CARGGALSNQPQHF.

This chain links TRBV6-5 with TRBJ1-1; 7 bases fit TRBD1. J lost 5 bases, V lost 2 bases, and 5 bases had no gene match. Germline CDR1 reads MNHEY; CDR2 reads SVGAGI. CDR3 size: 14 residues. CDR3 amino acids: CASSYHATGTEAFF. CDR3 bases: TGTGCCAGCAGTTACCATGCGACAGGGACTGAAGCTTTCTTT.

The chain combines TRBV11-3 with TRBJ2-3; D ambiguous. V was cut by 4 bases and J by 3 bases, with 14 bases left in between. Germline CDR1 reads SGHNT; CDR2 reads YENEEA. The CDR3 sequence is 15 residues long. The CDR3 nucleotides read TGTGCCAGCAGCTGGGGTCTAAAAGAGACAGATACGCAGTATTTT. Encoded protein: CASSWGLKETDTQYF.

This chain uses TRBV19 with TRBJ1-4; D is possibly TRBD1 (6 bases). The CDR3 contains 17 residues. Germline CDR1 and CDR2: LNHDA and SQIVND (reference sequence). V was shortened by 5 bases and J by 0 bases, with 16 bases between the two germline ends. The CDR3 loop is CASSSWGGGATNEKLFF. The DNA for the CDR3 is TGTGCCAGTAGTTCCTGGGGAGGGGGTGCAACTAATGAAAAACTGTTTTTT.

The chain links TRBV19 to TRBJ2-2; TRBD2 is a possible D gene (6 bases). Germline-derived CDR1 and CDR2 are LNHDA and SQIVND (reference sequence). The CDR3 totals 14 residues. Trimming cost V 7 bases and J 1 base, with 10 bases left between them. The CDR3: CASMTGLNTGELFF. For the CDR3, the DNA is TGTGCCAGTATGACGGGACTGAACACCGGGGAGCTGTTTTTT.

This chain uses TRBV6-7 with TRBJ2-7; 7 positions agree with TRBD1. TRBV6-7 is an open reading frame whose function is uncertain. J gave up 2 bases and V 2 bases, and 6 bases lay outside the gene matches. The CDR3 extends over 15 amino acids. The CDR3 sequence is CASSYLGTVAYEQYV. The CDR3 DNA follows: TGTGCCAGCAGTTACCTCGGGACAGTAGCCTACGAGCAGTACGTC.

The chain couples TRBV29-1 to TRBJ2-7, with TRBD1 matching over 12 bases. CDR1 is SQVTM and CDR2 is ANQGSEA in the germline V gene. This CDR3 has 11 residues. Losses at the gene ends were 4 bases for V and 8 bases for J; bases not matched to a gene: 0. The CDR3: CSVGDRGQQYV. CDR3 nucleotides: TGCAGCGTTGGGGACAGGGGGCAGCAGTACGTC.

This chain joins TRBV13 and TRBJ2-3, with D tentatively TRBD2 (6 bases). The germline CDR1 and CDR2 sequences are PRHDT and FYEKMQ (reference sequence). The V end lost 7 bases, the J end lost 3 bases, and 26 bases lay between the germline ends. The length of the CDR3 is 18 residues. In nucleotides, the CDR3 is TGTGCCAGCAAGCAACCCGGAGCGCAAAAGACTAGAACAGATACGCAGTATTTT. This gives the protein CASKQPGAQKTRTDTQYF.

The chain is built from TRBV4-1 and TRBJ1-2; TRBD1 aligns across 8 bases. CDR1 MGHRA and CDR2 YSYEKL come from the germline V gene. With V trimmed by 3 bases and J by 9 bases, 9 bases remained unmatched. The CDR3 consists of 14 residues. DNA for the CDR3: TGCGCCAGCAGCCAGCCCGACAGGGGTTGGCGCTACACCTTC. It specifies CASSQPDRGWRYTF.

The J gene is TRBJ2-3, the V gene TRBV10-3; D is unresolved. V dropped 4 bases and J dropped 6 bases, with 5 bases sitting between them. The length of the CDR3 is 11 residues. CDR1 is ENHRY, CDR2 SYGVKD, per germline. As DNA, the CDR3 is TGTGCCATCAGTGGGGCTGATACGCAGTATTTT. This sequence encodes CAISGADTQYF.

To note about this clone: At one boundary the junction diverges from the germline segment, which might be a read error. In the same sample, other DNA sequences code for this CDR3. The CDR3 reads CASSWDRVNEKLFF. The CDR3 nucleotides are TGTGCCAGCAGCTGGGACAGAGTTAATGAAAAGCTGTTTTTT. The chain carries TRBV7-2 and TRBJ1-4; 7 nucleotides align to TRBD1. This CDR3 contains 14 residues. Germline CDR1 and CDR2: SGHTA and FQGNSA.

The CDR3 is CASSNLNSNQPQHF. The CDR3 bases are TGTGCCAGCAGTAACTTAAACAGCAATCAGCCCCAGCATTTT. This sequence joins TRBV6-6 and TRBJ1-5; D call uncertain. The CDR3 contains 14 residues. V gave up 5 bases and J gave up 1 base, with 9 bases separating them. CDR1 is MNHNY, CDR2 SVGAGI, per germline (reference sequence).

The chain is built from TRBV5-4 and TRBJ1-5; TRBD1 matches at 9 bases. V trimming: 0 bases; J trimming: 3 bases; junction bases outside the gene matches: 4. The CDR3 is made up of 16 amino acids. CDR1 and CDR2 (germline): SGHNT, YYREEE (reference sequence). CDR3 coding DNA: TGTGCCAGCAGCTTGGGGGGACAGGGTGTCAATCAGCCCCAGCATTTT. Its translation is CASSLGGQGVNQPQHF. The complete variable domain, with remaining parts taken from reference TRBV5-4 and TRBJ1-5, reads ETGVTQSPTHLIKTRGQQVTLRCSSQSGHNTVSWYQQALGQGPQFIFQYYREEENGRGNFPPRFSGLQFPNYSSELNVNALELDDSALYLCASSLGGQGVNQPQHFGDGTRLSIL.

The chain links TRBV9 to TRBJ2-5; 12 positions agree with TRBD2. CDR1 is SGDLS and CDR2 is YYNGEE in the germline V gene. The CDR3 has 16 amino acids. The junction had 12 bases not matched to a gene; V was cut back by 3 bases and J by 9 bases. The CDR3 DNA follows: TGTGCCAGCAGCGCCCGGACTAGCGGGATTCACGACCCCCAGTACTTC. Protein sequence: CASSARTSGIHDPQYF.

This clone appeared once. The chain links TRBV5-1 to TRBJ2-5; 11 bases align to TRBD2. V lost 9 bases to trimming and J lost 5 bases; unmatched junction nucleotides: 12. The CDR3 length is 15 residues. Germline V gives CDR1 SGHRS, CDR2 YFSETQ. The CDR3 coding sequence is TGCGCCACCCGGGTCCCACTAGCGGGGGATGAGACCCAGTACTTC. Protein: CATRVPLAGDETQYF.

This clone came up a few times. The chain joins TRBV11-3 to TRBJ2-7; no clear D gene. Germline assignment: CDR1 SGHNT and CDR2 YENEEA. The CDR3 sequence is 16 residues long. The V end was cut by 4 bases, the J end by 2 bases, with 18 bases between. The CDR3 DNA sequence: TGTGCCAGCAGCTCAAAATCGGGCACAACTGCCTACGAGCAGTACGTC. It translates to CASSSKSGTTAYEQYV.